Shown below are 20 T cell receptor beta chains from a single sample sequenced in a study of cytomegalovirus exposure and HLA in healthy donors. PCR was performed using 60 Vbeta and 13 Jbeta primers. Libraries were prepared by immunoSEQ multiplex PCR; TCRdb keeps only in-frame clonotypes and omits some of them. This sample has 150,000 or so clones, with roughly four fifths found just once. Input material: PBMCs. All receptors come from a man over 45 in good health and CMV-seropositive.

Only one count was recorded for this clone. This chain joins TRBV10-3 and TRBJ1-1; 9 nucleotides line up with TRBD1. The CDR3 runs to 13 residues. CDR1 ENHRY and CDR2 SYGVKD come from the germline V gene. V lost 9 bases and J lost 4; bases outside the gene matches: 6. The CDR3 here is CAIRDREATEAFF. CDR3 coding DNA: TGTGCCATTCGGGACAGGGAAGCCACTGAAGCTTTCTTT.

The V gene is TRBV5-1, the J gene TRBJ1-1, with D perhaps TRBD1 (5 bases). The CDR3 is made up of 13 amino acids. V shed 4 bases and J shed 5 bases, with 12 bases lying between them. Germline lookup yields CDR1 SGHRS and CDR2 YFSETQ. CDR3 region: CASSPPGGTEAFF. The DNA for the CDR3 is TGCGCCAGCAGCCCCCCCGGGGGGACTGAAGCTTTCTTT.

This chain joins TRBV28 and TRBJ2-7; 9 bases fit TRBD1. Looked up from germline, CDR1 is MDHEN and CDR2 is SYDVKM. V lost 1 base and J lost 4; bases outside the gene matches: 2. CDR3 length: 14 residues. This CDR3 reads CASSLSGTGYEQYF. The CDR3 bases are TGTGCCAGCAGTTTATCTGGGACAGGGTACGAGCAGTACTTC.

This clone appeared once. V and J are TRBV6-6 and TRBJ1-1, with 7 bases matching TRBD1. CDR1 MNHNY and CDR2 SVGAGI come from the germline V gene (reference sequence). The CDR3 is 12 residues long. The V segment lost 6 bases and the J segment 8 bases; nucleotides outside the gene matches: 6. CDR3 DNA: TGTGCCAGCAGGCGACAGGGATTAGAAGCTTTCTTT. This gives the protein CASRRQGLEAFF.

The V call is TRBV7-3, the J call TRBJ2-3; 13 bases fit TRBD2. Germline CDR1 is SGHTA and CDR2 is FQGTGA. The CDR3 is 17 residues long. V shed 5 bases and J 1 base; nucleotides not matched to a gene: 6. CDR3 sequence reads: CASSPRGTSGGTDTQYF. DNA for the CDR3: TGTGCCAGCAGCCCAAGGGGGACTAGCGGGGGCACAGATACGCAGTATTTT. Supplemented by reference TRBV7-3 and TRBJ2-3, the full variable domain reads GAGVSQTPSNKVTEKGKYVELRCDPISGHTALYWYRQSLGQGPEFLIYFQGTGAADDSGLPNDRFFAVRPEGSVSTLKIQRTERGDSAVYLCASSPRGTSGGTDTQYFGPGTRLTVL.

The V call is TRBV7-3, the J call TRBJ2-2; 7 bases align to TRBD1. This CDR3 region has 14 residues. Unmatched junction bases numbered 4, after V lost 3 bases and J lost 6 bases. Germline lookup yields CDR1 SGHTA and CDR2 FQGTGA. The CDR3 coding sequence is TGTGCCAGCAGCTTGACAGGGTGGGCCGGGGAGCTGTTTTTT. Translation: CASSLTGWAGELFF.

This clone showed up just once. The V call is TRBV23-1, the J call TRBJ2-7, with D possibly TRBD2 on 5 matching bases. TRBV23-1 is annotated as an ORF whose role is uncertain. The V end lost 6 bases, the J end lost 1 base, and 10 bases lay between the germline ends. The CDR3 loop spans 13 amino acids. CDR3 protein: CASSFEGSYEQYF. As DNA, the CDR3 is TGCGCCAGCAGCTTCGAGGGTTCCTACGAGCAGTACTTC.

The rearrangement joins TRBV9 to TRBJ2-7; 7 nucleotides line up with TRBD2. The germline gives CDR1 SGDLS, CDR2 YYNGEE. The CDR3 contains 15 residues. With V trimmed by 0 bases and J by 2 bases, 5 bases remained unmatched. CDR3 DNA sequence: TGTGCCAGCAGCGTAGAGCCTAGCGGTACCTACGAGCAGTACTTC. This sequence encodes CASSVEPSGTYEQYF.

This clone has just a few counts. The chain couples TRBV7-6 to TRBJ2-1, with D possibly matching TRBD1 (6 bases). Per germline, CDR1 SGHVS and CDR2 FNYEAQ. V lost 0 bases to trimming and J lost 5 bases, with 8 bases between them. The CDR3 consists of 14 residues. DNA of the CDR3: TGTGCCAGCAGCTTAGCGACAGGCGACAATGAGCAGTTCTTC. Translated: CASSLATGDNEQFF.

The chain combines TRBV14 with TRBJ2-7, with TRBD2 matching 7 bases. Germline V lookup: CDR1 SGHDN, CDR2 FVKESK. J lost 0 bases, V lost 3 bases, and 5 bases had no gene match. The CDR3 runs to 15 residues. This CDR3 reads CASSQLSGYSYEQYF. The CDR3, as DNA: TGTGCCAGCAGCCAGCTTAGCGGGTACTCCTACGAGCAGTACTTC. Looking up the rest from reference TRBV14 and TRBJ2-7 gives the full variable domain: EAGVTQFPSHSVIEKGQTVTLRCDPISGHDNLYWYRRVMGKEIKFLLHFVKESKQDESGMPNNRFLAERTGGTYSTLKVQPAELEDSGVYFCASSQLSGYSYEQYFGPGTRLTVT.

This rearrangement joins TRBV7-9 to TRBJ2-1; the D is unclear. The germline gives CDR1 SEHNR, CDR2 FQNEAQ (reference sequence). Trimming removed 5 bases at V and 6 bases at J, with 17 bases between. This CDR3 contains 15 residues. The CDR3 loop is CASSPRSLTVNEQFF. The CDR3 DNA is TGTGCCAGCAGCCCCCGTAGCTTAACGGTCAATGAGCAGTTCTTC.

This clone was detected only once. The chain combines TRBV11-1 with TRBJ2-5, with TRBD2 matching 10 bases. The CDR3 spans 16 residues. Trimming cost V 2 bases and J 5 bases; bases outside gene matches: 8. Germline V gives CDR1 SGHAT, CDR2 FQDESV (reference sequence). CDR3 amino acids: CASSLWASGSFETQYF. Written as DNA, the CDR3 is TGTGCCAGCAGCTTATGGGCTAGCGGGAGTTTTGAGACCCAGTACTTC.

In nucleotides, the CDR3 is TGTGCCAGCAGTTCTCGGGACAGGGGCACAGATACGCAGTATTTT. Amino acid sequence: CASSSRDRGTDTQYF. The chain recombines TRBV28 with TRBJ2-3; 9 bases match TRBD1. Trimming removed 4 bases from V and 1 base from J; junction bases left unmatched: 3. CDR1 and CDR2 from the germline V gene are MDHEN and SYDVKM. The CDR3 loop spans 15 amino acids.

The V and J genes are TRBV4-3 and TRBJ2-7; the match to TRBD2 covers 10 bases. J lost 0 bases, V lost 1 base, and 6 bases had no gene match. Germline CDR1 LGHNA, CDR2 YSLEER. CDR3 length: 17 residues. The CDR3 DNA is TGCGCCAGCAGCCAAGTGCTAGCGGGGGCAATCTCCTACGAGCAGTACTTC. The encoded protein is CASSQVLAGAISYEQYF.

V usage is TRBV5-1 and J usage is TRBJ2-1, with a tentative D call TRBD1 (6 bases). The CDR3 has 12 residues. The germline gives CDR1 SGHRS, CDR2 YFSETQ. With 6 bases removed from V and 7 bases from J, the gap between germline ends came to 11 bases. CDR3 region: CASTEQGNEQFF. The CDR3 nucleotides read TGCGCCAGCACCGAACAGGGTAATGAGCAGTTCTTC.

J is TRBJ1-6 and V is TRBV7-8; D unresolved. V gave up 0 bases and J gave up 10 bases, with 10 bases separating them. Germline V gives CDR1 SGHVS, CDR2 FQNEAQ. CDR3 size: 14 residues. The CDR3 loop is CASSLAGGSSPLHF. The CDR3 nucleotides are TGTGCCAGCAGCTTAGCGGGCGGGTCCTCACCCCTCCACTTT.

The rearrangement joins TRBV7-2 to TRBJ2-1; 8 bases fit TRBD2. Looked up from germline, CDR1 is SGHTA and CDR2 is FQGNSA. J was trimmed by 2 bases and V by 5 bases; bases with no gene match: 5. CDR3 length equals 15 residues. The CDR3 DNA sequence: TGTGCCAGCAGCCTTCGGGGGGGGACCTACAATGAGCAGTTCTTC. Translating it yields CASSLRGGTYNEQFF.

The gene calls are TRBV6-1 and TRBJ2-7; 7 positions match TRBD1. V was pared by 7 bases and J by 3 bases, with 9 bases of the junction left unmatched. Germline assignment: CDR1 MNHNS and CDR2 SASEGT. This CDR3 region has 14 residues. CDR3 coding DNA: TGTGCCAGCAAGGGAATATGGGACAGCTACGAGCAGTACTTC. It codes for CASKGIWDSYEQYF.

This clone was seen a handful of times. The chain joins TRBV4-1 to TRBJ2-1; D may be TRBD2 (6 bases). Germline V gene data show CDR1 as MGHRA and CDR2 as YSYEKL. This CDR3 has 14 residues. Trimming removed 0 bases from V and 9 bases from J, with 12 bases in between. The CDR3 sequence is CASSQDILAGEQFF. In DNA, the CDR3 is TGCGCCAGCAGCCAAGACATACTAGCCGGTGAGCAGTTCTTC.

The chain employs TRBV7-3 and TRBJ2-5; the match to TRBD2 covers 11 bases. The CDR3 is 15 residues long. The trim removed 5 bases at V and 4 bases at J, leaving 6 bases unmatched. From germline, CDR1 is SGHTA and CDR2 FQGTGA. The CDR3 protein is CASSLAGGPGETQYF. The CDR3, as DNA: TGTGCCAGCAGCCTAGCGGGGGGCCCCGGAGAGACCCAGTACTTC.